This T cell receptor (beta chain) was identified in a study of blood T cell repertoires in COVID-19. Study-level information: The samples span acute and convalescent COVID-19 from the United States, Italy and Spain.

In the source study's methods: Amplifying reference gene primers gave estimates of nucleated cell counts. Only in-frame clones appear in the TCRdb table, and some are missing; sequencing was by immunoSEQ multiplex PCR. The DNA gave D and trimming, while V, J and clone size come from that table. The sample holds over 150,000 clones; about 89% are singletons and the top ten take roughly 0.54%. This receptor was taken from a man in his fifties or sixties with acute or convalescent COVID-19. The sequencing input was peripheral blood.

DNA of the CDR3: TGTGCCAGCAGCGCTTTGGGACAGGCGGGGAGCTCCTATAATTCACCCCTCCACTTT. This encodes CASSALGQAGSSYNSPLHF. This sequence joins TRBV9 and TRBJ1-6; TRBD1 matches at 8 bases. From germline, CDR1 is SGDLS and CDR2 YYNGEE. CDR3 length: 19 residues. Trimming removed 3 bases from V and 0 bases from J; junction bases left unmatched: 11. The full variable domain, completed using reference TRBV9 and TRBJ1-6, is DSGVTQTPKHLITATGQRVTLRCSPRSGDLSVYWYQQSLDQGLQFLIQYYNGEERAKGNILERFSAQQFPDLHSELNLSSLELGDSALYFCASSALGQAGSSYNSPLHFGNGTRLTVT.